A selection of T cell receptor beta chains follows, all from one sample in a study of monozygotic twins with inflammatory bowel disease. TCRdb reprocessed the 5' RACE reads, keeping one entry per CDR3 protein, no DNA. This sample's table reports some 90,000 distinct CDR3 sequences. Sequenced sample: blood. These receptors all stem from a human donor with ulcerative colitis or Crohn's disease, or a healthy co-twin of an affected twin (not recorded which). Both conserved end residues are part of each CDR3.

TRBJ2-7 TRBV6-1 CASTKTGEGNEQYF
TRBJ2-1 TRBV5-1 CASSSGGGASNEQFF
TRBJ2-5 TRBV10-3 CAISATEETQYF
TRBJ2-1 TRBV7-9 CASSLRLAGLYNEQFF
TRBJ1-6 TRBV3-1 CASSQNGMRGLYNSPLHF
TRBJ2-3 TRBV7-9 CASSRVSGRQGADTQYF
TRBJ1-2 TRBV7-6 CASSYTGDYGYTF
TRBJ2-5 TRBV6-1 CASSEGGEETQYF
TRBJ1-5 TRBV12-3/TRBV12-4 CASTQGRSWLNQPQHF
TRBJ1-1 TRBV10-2 CASSVGSAGTEAFF
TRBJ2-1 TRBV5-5 CASSYRDRGTSEQFF
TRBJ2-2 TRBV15 CATSPLGQGLIGELFF
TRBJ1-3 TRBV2 CASRDRTSGNTIYF
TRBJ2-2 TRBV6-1 CASRPGQGLPGELFF
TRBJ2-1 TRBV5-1 CASSPRTSGTYNEQFF
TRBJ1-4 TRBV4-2 CASSQDQRNEKLFF
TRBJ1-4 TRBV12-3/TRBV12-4 CASSFAVYEKLFF
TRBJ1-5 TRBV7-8 CASSFVAEHQPQHF
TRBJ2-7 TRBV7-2 CASSFRTGEDEQYF
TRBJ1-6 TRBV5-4 CASSLSSSYNSPLHF
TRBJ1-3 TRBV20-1 CSAARQGSSGNTIYF
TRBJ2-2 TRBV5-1 CASSLGGLNTGELFF
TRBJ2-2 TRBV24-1 CATSDSSGGTGELFF
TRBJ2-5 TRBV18 CASSPPRRETQYF
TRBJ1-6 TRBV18 CASSPVQERDSPLHF
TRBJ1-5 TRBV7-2 CASSLEQGVLQPQHF
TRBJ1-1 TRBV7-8 CASSLGNGVNTEAFF
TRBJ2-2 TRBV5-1 CASSPTETNTGELFF
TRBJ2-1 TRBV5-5 CASSLRESYNEQFF
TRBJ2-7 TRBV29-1 CSVEAEGSYEQYF
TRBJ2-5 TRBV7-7 CASSFTGVETQYF
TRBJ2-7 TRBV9 CASSLQPEGEQYF
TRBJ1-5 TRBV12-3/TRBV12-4 CASSHSDSNQPQHF
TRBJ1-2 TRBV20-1 CSAIQRGYGYTF
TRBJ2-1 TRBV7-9 CASSSLGSSYNEQFF
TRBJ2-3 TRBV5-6 CASSLYGSGGLSTDTQYF
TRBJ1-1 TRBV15 CATSRAGGTEAFF
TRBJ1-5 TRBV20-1 CSARDQGANQPQHF
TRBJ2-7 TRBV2 CASSEWVEPSYEQYF
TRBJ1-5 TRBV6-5 CASSYAWTGDQPQHF
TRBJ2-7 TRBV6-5 CASSYPAQGAQGFYEQYF
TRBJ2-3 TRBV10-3 CAITSAQRTDTQYF
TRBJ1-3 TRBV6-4 CASSGLITTGRLSSGNTIYF
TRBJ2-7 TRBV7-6 CASSLEAVPYEQYF
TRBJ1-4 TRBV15 CATSRVNEKLFF
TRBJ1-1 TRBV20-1 CSATGRGLAFF
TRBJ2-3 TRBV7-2 CASSISSSTAQDTQYF
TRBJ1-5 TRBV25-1 CASRGTGGAQPQHF